One sample yielded the 13 T cell receptor beta chains listed below, sequenced in a study of blood T cell repertoires in COVID-19. Libraries were prepared by immunoSEQ multiplex PCR; TCRdb keeps only in-frame clonotypes and omits some of them. The sample consists of about 210,000 clones, around 83% of them appearing once. The sequenced sample consisted of peripheral blood. The receptor set was obtained from a man aged 50-60 years with active or convalescent COVID-19.

The V and J genes are TRBV4-2 and TRBJ1-2; D is unclear. V was trimmed by 0 bases and J by 3 bases, leaving 14 bases between them. This CDR3 has 16 residues. Germline-derived CDR1 and CDR2 are LGHNA and YNFKEQ. The CDR3 region is CASSQDGGLSHYGYTF. The CDR3 DNA sequence: TGTGCCAGCAGCCAAGATGGCGGTCTATCGCACTATGGCTACACCTTC.

The chain employs TRBV28 and TRBJ2-1; perhaps TRBD1 as D (5 bases). The CDR3 extends over 12 amino acids. Trimming cost V 2 bases and J 11 bases, with 10 bases left between them. Germline CDR1 reads MDHEN; CDR2 reads SYDVKM. The CDR3 nucleotides are TGTGCCAGCAGTTTAGCAGGGTATAAGCAGTTCTTC. The encoded protein is CASSLAGYKQFF.

The rearrangement links TRBV5-8 to TRBJ1-1; 8 nucleotides agree with TRBD1. The CDR3 length is 14 residues. V was clipped by 3 bases and J by 1 base; unmatched bases: 2. Germline V gives CDR1 SGHTS, CDR2 YDEGEE. The CDR3 DNA reads as TGTGCCAGCAGCTCAACAGGGGGGAACACTGAAGCTTTCTTT. It specifies CASSSTGGNTEAFF. Combining the CDR3 with reference TRBV5-8 and TRBJ1-1 gives the whole variable domain EAGVTQSPTHLIKTRGQQATLRCSPISGHTSVYWYQQALGLGLQFLLWYDEGEERNRGNFPPRFSGRQFPNYSSELNVNALELEDSALYLCASSSTGGNTEAFFGQGTRLTVV.

The gene calls are TRBV7-3 and TRBJ2-2; TRBD2 agrees at 10 bases. V was clipped by 4 bases and J by 6 bases; unmatched bases: 5. Germline assignment: CDR1 SGHTA and CDR2 FQGTGA. The CDR3 runs to 15 residues. CDR3 in DNA: TGTGCCAGCAGCTCAAGCGGGGGGGCGCCCGGGGAGCTGTTTTTT. Translating it yields CASSSSGGAPGELFF. Filled out from reference TRBV7-3 and TRBJ2-2, the complete variable domain reads GAGVSQTPSNKVTEKGKYVELRCDPISGHTALYWYRQSLGQGPEFLIYFQGTGAADDSGLPNDRFFAVRPEGSVSTLKIQRTERGDSAVYLCASSSSGGAPGELFFGEGSRLTVL.

The rearrangement links TRBV3-1 (or the pseudogene TRBV3-2) to TRBJ2-3; D call uncertain. Germline V gene data show CDR1 as LGHDT and CDR2 as YNNKEL (reference sequence). Deletions cut 3 bases from V and 0 bases from J, with 7 bases between. CDR3 length equals 14 residues. CDR3 DNA sequence: TGTGCCAGCAGCCAGGGCGTTAGCACAGATACGCAGTATTTT. Its protein product is CASSQGVSTDTQYF.

The V and J genes are TRBV15 and TRBJ2-7; D might be TRBD1 (6 bases). CDR1 and CDR2 (germline): LNHNV, YYDKDF (reference sequence). This CDR3 is 15 amino acids long. Trimming cost V 3 bases and J 6 bases, with 18 bases left between them. CDR3 nucleotides: TGTGCCACCAGCAGGGATAGGACAGAAGGGACCGAGCAGTACTTC. It specifies CATSRDRTEGTEQYF.

As for this clone: A junction end diverges from the germline sequence, so it may reflect a read error. The rearrangement joins TRBV7-7 to TRBJ2-2; the D gene is possibly TRBD1 (6 bases). The CDR3 spans 14 residues. Germline CDR1 is SSHAT and CDR2 is FNYEAQ (reference sequence). The CDR3 sequence is CASSLETGTGELFF. In DNA, the CDR3 is TGTGCTAGCAGCTTAGAGACAGGCACCGGGGAGCTGTTTTTT.

This chain joins TRBV4-3 and TRBJ2-5; 8 bases are a match to TRBD2. The CDR3 runs to 16 residues. Germline V CDR1 and CDR2: LGHNA, YSLEER. The junction had 10 bases not matched to a gene; V was cut back by 0 bases and J by 7 bases. The CDR3 DNA follows: TGCGCCAGCAGCCAAGATAGGGAGCGGGAGTGGGTGACCCAGTACTTC. Protein product: CASSQDREREWVTQYF.

This sequence joins TRBV28 and TRBJ1-3; D is perhaps TRBD1 (5 bases). Germline lookup yields CDR1 MDHEN and CDR2 SYDVKM. The CDR3 length is 16 residues. The germline V and J ends were trimmed by 6 bases and 2 bases, with 17 bases remaining between them. CDR3 loop: CASREGRGTAGNTIYF. The CDR3 DNA is TGTGCCAGCAGGGAGGGTAGGGGCACGGCTGGAAACACCATATATTTT.

The chain couples TRBV5-8 to TRBJ1-1; TRBD1 matches 10 bases. Trimming took 2 bases from V and 4 from J; bases not matched to a gene: 8. The CDR3 consists of 16 residues. In germline, CDR1 is SGHTS, CDR2 YDEGEE. CDR3 loop: CASSFDRGHQITEAFF. CDR3 nucleotides: TGTGCCAGCAGCTTTGACAGGGGGCATCAGATCACTGAAGCTTTCTTT.

In regard to this clone: Other DNA sequences in the same sample also yield this CDR3. The gene calls are TRBV20-1 and TRBJ2-1; unclear D gene. The CDR3 has 10 amino acids. Germline V gives CDR1 DFQATT, CDR2 SNEGSKA (reference sequence). The V gene lost 6 bases and the J gene lost 4 bases, with 4 bases spanning the gap. In nucleotides, the CDR3 is TGCAGTGCACAGTACAATGAGCAGTTCTTC. Amino acids: CSAQYNEQFF.

The chain is built from TRBV6-5 and TRBJ1-2, with 9 bases aligning to TRBD1. The V gene end was trimmed by 8 bases and the J gene end by 0 bases; junction bases not matched to a gene: 7. Germline CDR1 is MNHEY and CDR2 is SVGAGI. CDR3 length: 15 residues. The CDR3 sequence is CASWDRASSNYGYTF. In DNA, the CDR3 is TGTGCCAGCTGGGACAGGGCATCCTCTAACTATGGCTACACCTTC.

The chain links TRBV11-2 to TRBJ2-1; weak D call: TRBD1 (6 bases). The germline gives CDR1 SGHAT, CDR2 FQNNGV. This CDR3 region has 15 residues. The V gene lost 1 base and the J gene lost 9 bases, with 16 bases spanning the gap. The CDR3 nucleotides are TGTGCCAGCAGCTTAGTAAGGGGGAAAGTTGGTGAGCAGTTCTTC. Amino acid sequence: CASSLVRGKVGEQFF.